Presented here are 14 T cell receptor beta chains from one specimen sequenced in a study of blood T cell repertoires in COVID-19. Measured with immunoSEQ multiplex PCR; TCRdb has only the in-frame clones, and not every one. The repertoire consists of over 90,000 clones, with about 90% occurring once and the leading ten covering approximately 5.4%. Sequencing was performed on peripheral blood. All receptors come from a woman between 45 and 60 years old with COVID-19, enrolled during active disease.

This clone was picked up a small number of times. The rearrangement uses TRBV19 and TRBJ1-1; D unclear. The germline gives CDR1 LNHDA, CDR2 SQIVND (reference sequence). The CDR3 has 14 residues. The V gene lost 3 bases and the J gene lost 4 bases, with 12 bases spanning the gap. The CDR3 region has the DNA TGTGCCAGTAGTATCGTAGTCCCGGTCACTGAAGCTTTCTTT. Encoded protein: CASSIVVPVTEAFF.

The gene calls are TRBV7-2 and TRBJ2-1, with D possibly TRBD1 on 6 matching bases. CDR1 is SGHTA and CDR2 is FQGNSA in the germline V gene. The CDR3 has 15 residues. With 4 bases removed from V and 4 bases from J, the gap between germline ends came to 14 bases. CDR3 in amino acids: CASSSGQYLYNEQFF. CDR3 DNA sequence: TGTGCCAGCAGCTCGGGACAATACCTATACAATGAGCAGTTCTTC.

The J gene is TRBJ2-7, the V gene TRBV5-4, with 12 nucleotides matching TRBD2. V dropped 3 bases and J dropped 4; count of bases not matched to a gene: 5. Germline lookup yields CDR1 SGHNT and CDR2 YYREEE (reference sequence). The CDR3 has 15 residues. Here the CDR3 reads CASSSPSGGGYEQYF. The CDR3 DNA sequence: TGTGCCAGCAGCTCCCCTAGCGGGGGGGGGTACGAGCAGTACTTC.

This clone was seen only a few times. At the DNA level, this CDR3 is encoded by other sequences in the same sample as well. This chain connects TRBV12-3 or TRBV12-4 to TRBJ1-5; 7 nucleotides agree with TRBD1. V was clipped by 4 bases and J by 4 bases; unmatched bases: 1. The CDR3 covers 13 residues. The CDR3 DNA follows: TGTGCCAGCAGTTCGACAGGGAATCAGCCCCAGCATTTT. Its protein is CASSSTGNQPQHF.

The chain employs TRBV28 and TRBJ2-3; 15 bases are a match to TRBD2. The CDR3 spans 18 residues. V lost 4 bases and J lost 7; bases outside the gene matches: 12. The V gene's germline CDR1 is MDHEN and CDR2 SYDVKM. CDR3 residues: CASSSSGLAGGHSNTQYF. CDR3 sequence (DNA): TGTGCCAGCAGTTCCTCCGGACTAGCGGGGGGGCATTCGAATACGCAGTATTTT.

The CDR3 region is CASSVGTNTDTQYF. The CDR3 bases are TGTGCCAGCAGCGTAGGGACTAACACAGATACGCAGTATTTT. The chain couples TRBV9 to TRBJ2-3, with D possibly TRBD2 on 6 matching bases. With 0 bases removed from V and 2 bases from J, the gap between germline ends came to 7 bases. CDR3 length: 14 amino acids. Germline V lookup: CDR1 SGDLS, CDR2 YYNGEE. Supplemented by reference TRBV9 and TRBJ2-3, the full variable domain reads DSGVTQTPKHLITATGQRVTLRCSPRSGDLSVYWYQQSLDQGLQFLIQYYNGEERAKGNILERFSAQQFPDLHSELNLSSLELGDSALYFCASSVGTNTDTQYFGPGTRLTVL.

The gene calls are TRBV7-2 and TRBJ2-2; 10 positions match TRBD2. This CDR3 has 16 residues. The V segment lost 5 bases and the J segment 5 bases; nucleotides outside the gene matches: 8. Germline CDR1 reads SGHTA; CDR2 reads FQGNSA. The CDR3 bases are TGTGCCAGCAGCCACCCTAGCGGGGGACCGACCGGGGAGCTGTTTTTT. It encodes CASSHPSGGPTGELFF.

The V and J genes are TRBV27 and TRBJ1-2; TRBD1 matches 12 bases. V lost 3 bases, J lost 7 bases, and 12 bases stayed unmatched. The CDR3 runs to 17 residues. CDR1 is MNHEY and CDR2 is SMNVEV in the germline V gene (reference sequence). The CDR3 DNA reads as TGTGCCAGCAGTTTCATCTGGGACAGGGGGCCCACTGGTGGCTACACCTTC. Translation gives CASSFIWDRGPTGGYTF.

The chain has TRBV7-2 and TRBJ1-2, with D unclear. CDR3 length: 14 amino acids. The ends were cut back, 5 bases at V and 4 bases at J, with 14 bases in the middle. Germline V CDR1 and CDR2: SGHTA, FQGNSA. The CDR3 DNA sequence: TGTGCCAGCAGCGATCGCGCGGATAGCTATGGCTACACCTTC. This encodes CASSDRADSYGYTF.

This clone appeared once. V gene TRBV5-8 combines with J gene TRBJ1-2; D may be TRBD1 (5 bases). CDR1 is SGHTS, CDR2 YDEGEE, per germline. This CDR3 spans 16 amino acids. V lost 0 bases and J lost 2, with 14 bases in between. CDR3 in DNA: TGTGCCAGCAGCTTGGAGGCCACGGGGGGGAACTATGGCTACACCTTC. Translated: CASSLEATGGNYGYTF.

The chain is built from TRBV3-1 (or the pseudogene TRBV3-2) and TRBJ1-1, with D hard to call. The germline gives CDR1 LGHDT, CDR2 YNNKEL (reference sequence). V lost 0 bases, J lost 11 bases, and 7 bases lay in between. The CDR3 is 11 amino acids. The CDR3 coding sequence is TGTGCCAGCAGCCAAGATTCCCGGGCTTTCTTT. It is translated as CASSQDSRAFF.

The gene calls are TRBV5-4 and TRBJ2-3; D possibly corresponds to TRBD1 (6 bases). Germline assignment: CDR1 SGHNT and CDR2 YYREEE (reference sequence). The CDR3 contains 14 residues. Trimming pared 0 bases from V and 2 bases from J, leaving 7 bases between. The CDR3: CASSLGQDTDTQYF. The CDR3 coding sequence is TGTGCCAGCAGCTTGGGACAGGACACAGATACGCAGTATTTT.

This rearrangement joins TRBV19 to TRBJ2-7; 12 bases fit TRBD1. Germline assignment: CDR1 LNHDA and CDR2 SQIVND (reference sequence). Germline trimming cut 4 bases from V and 6 bases from J; bases unmatched to any gene: 7. CDR3 length: 15 amino acids. CDR3 nucleotide sequence: TGTGCCAGTAGTACCCAGGGACAGGGGGCAGGCGAGCAGTACTTC. Translation: CASSTQGQGAGEQYF.

The chain has TRBV9 and TRBJ1-1; D call uncertain. The CDR3 covers 14 residues. Germline V gene lookup returns CDR1 SGDLS and CDR2 YYNGEE. The ends were cut back, 0 bases at V and 4 bases at J, with 10 bases in the middle. The CDR3 sequence is CASSVDRWATEAFF. CDR3 DNA: TGTGCCAGCAGCGTAGACCGATGGGCCACTGAAGCTTTCTTT.